This record concerns one T cell receptor (beta chain) sequence. The antigen is unknown. Sequencing used immunoSEQ multiplex PCR; TCRdb keeps in-frame clones, though not all of them. The sample records about 90,000 clones, roughly 87% being singletons. The source of the sample is a study of graft-versus-host responses after intestinal transplantation. Study information: Recipients were given multivisceral, liver-intestinal, or isolated intestinal transplants. Recipients uniformly received anti-thymocyte globulin induction, followed by tacrolimus and steroids for three to four years.

The CDR3 is 15 amino acids. Deletions cut 0 bases from V and 6 bases from J, with 12 bases between. The germline V gene encodes CDR1 LNHNV and CDR2 YYDKDF (reference sequence). This specimen consisted of unstimulated CD8+ T cells sorted from spleen or lymph node cells, obtained before intestinal transplant. The chain joins TRBV15 to TRBJ1-5; D might be TRBD1 (5 bases). The TCR comes from a human donor who received an intestinal transplant. CDR3 DNA sequence: TGTGCCACCAGCAGAGATAAGGGGACGGGTCAGCCCCAGCATTTT. Translating gives CATSRDKGTGQPQHF.